The rows below give T cell receptor beta chains drawn from one sample of a study of T cell responses to AZD1222 COVID-19 vaccine. TCRdb's copy holds only in-frame clones and misses some; the assay was immunoSEQ multiplex PCR. The table lists fewer than 65,000 clones, around 84% of them singletons. Specimen: peripheral blood, collected on day 0 of AZD1222 vaccination. Receptors originate from an adult in good health. CDR3s leave out the opening cysteine and the closing phenylalanine or tryptophan. Clone size appears in some rows only: once, few, many, or a class for an expanded clone.

abundance,j_gene,v_gene,CDR3aa
.,TRBJ1-6,TRBV7-3,ASSLGRHNSPLH
.,TRBJ2-7,TRBV5-1,ASSRVLGYEQY
.,TRBJ1-5,TRBV19,ASSIMVTGESNQPQH
once,TRBJ1-2,TRBV19,ASSIGGTGANYGYT
.,TRBJ1-5,TRBV3-1/TRBV3-2,ASSQATKNQPQH
.,TRBJ2-5,TRBV7-2,ASSLLVGQETQY
.,TRBJ2-5,TRBV19,ASSNSNQGEWETQY
few,TRBJ1-2,TRBV9,ASSPEYGYT
.,TRBJ2-7,TRBV5-1,ASSPSSRGEQY
.,TRBJ2-2,TRBV18,ASSPRARNTGELF
.,TRBJ2-5,TRBV6-5,ASSRGQFQETQY
.,TRBJ2-1,TRBV7-3,ASSLNSYNEQF
.,TRBJ2-1,TRBV5-4,ASSLRSGGRGEQF
.,TRBJ2-1,TRBV6-6,ASREVDFYYNEQF
.,TRBJ2-1,TRBV19,ASSIERSRGNEQF
.,TRBJ1-2,TRBV28,ASRVPGANSNYGYT
.,TRBJ2-2,TRBV5-4,ASSLGQGAPTGELF
.,TRBJ2-1,TRBV12-5,ASGLAPNEQF
.,TRBJ2-7,TRBV6-4,ASSDSRCRDRGIWEQY
.,TRBJ2-7,TRBV7-9,ASSLVGEQY
.,TRBJ1-2,TRBV29-1,SDSLQGYYGYT
.,TRBJ1-3,TRBV5-1,ASSYRSGNTIY
.,TRBJ1-2,TRBV6-1,ASSEAAGSNYGYT
.,TRBJ1-2,TRBV29-1,SGTGREPNYGYT
few,TRBJ2-5,TRBV4-1,ASSQAYRGVRETQY
.,TRBJ1-1,TRBV18,ASSPGMENTEAF
.,TRBJ2-7,TRBV5-4,ASSLEPGQDEQY
.,TRBJ1-3,TRBV7-2,ASSFRGESGNTIY
few,TRBJ2-7,TRBV2,ASSPQNEWEQY
.,TRBJ1-2,TRBV7-9,ASSSGAKGYGYT
once,TRBJ2-1,TRBV9,ASSVVTAEGEQF
.,TRBJ1-4,TRBV29-1,SVGALNEKLF
.,TRBJ2-1,TRBV7-7,ASSLGLAGGHEQF
.,TRBJ1-6,TRBV28,ASTRAAYNSPLH
.,TRBJ2-3,TRBV6-6,ASSFGQAGRGTQY
.,TRBJ1-4,TRBV4-3,ASSRSLMGTGSGEKLF
.,TRBJ2-6,TRBV5-8,ASSPGQGGNVLT
.,TRBJ2-1,TRBV24-1,ATSDLRSSGRSEQF
.,TRBJ1-5,TRBV19,ASSMRTGTGNQPQH
once,TRBJ2-2,TRBV30,AWSRVGTVAGELF